One TCR beta chain is described in this entry. Its specificity is unknown. This record comes from a study of shared clonotypes between healthy human individuals. Background on the study: Plates per donor: three CD4 naive, three CD4 memory, two CD8 naive, one CD8 memory. General study results and limits: Only blood underwent sampling, and tissue repertoires likely differ.

V was clipped by 2 bases and J by 7 bases; unmatched bases: 7. Looked up from germline, CDR1 is SEHNR and CDR2 is FQNEAQ (reference sequence). This CDR3 is built from 16 residues. Genomic DNA (from each subset) was split evenly across several immunoSEQ plates. Template for every sorted-subset replicate PCR totaled about 0.2 ug DNA, approximately 30,000 T cell genomes. The data were produced by immunoSEQ multiplex PCR, yet TCRdb's version contains in-frame clones alone and is incomplete. Of 1.6 million or so clones in the sample, around 95% were seen once. Sequencing was done on a sample of naive CD4+ T cells sorted from blood. Subset given: CD45RA+ positively selected. The clonotype originates from a young man in good health. V is TRBV7-9 and J is TRBJ2-1; 11 bases are shared with TRBD1. CDR3 DNA: TGTGCCAGCAGCTTACCCAGGACAGGGGGCATGAATGAGCAGTTCTTC. It encodes CASSLPRTGGMNEQFF. The variable domain in full, completed from reference TRBV7-9 and TRBJ2-1, reads DTGVSQNPRHKITKRGQNVTFRCDPISEHNRLYWYRQTLGQGPEFLTYFQNEAQLEKSRLLSDRFSAERPKGSFSTLEIQRTEQGDSAMYLCASSLPRTGGMNEQFFGPGTRLTVL.